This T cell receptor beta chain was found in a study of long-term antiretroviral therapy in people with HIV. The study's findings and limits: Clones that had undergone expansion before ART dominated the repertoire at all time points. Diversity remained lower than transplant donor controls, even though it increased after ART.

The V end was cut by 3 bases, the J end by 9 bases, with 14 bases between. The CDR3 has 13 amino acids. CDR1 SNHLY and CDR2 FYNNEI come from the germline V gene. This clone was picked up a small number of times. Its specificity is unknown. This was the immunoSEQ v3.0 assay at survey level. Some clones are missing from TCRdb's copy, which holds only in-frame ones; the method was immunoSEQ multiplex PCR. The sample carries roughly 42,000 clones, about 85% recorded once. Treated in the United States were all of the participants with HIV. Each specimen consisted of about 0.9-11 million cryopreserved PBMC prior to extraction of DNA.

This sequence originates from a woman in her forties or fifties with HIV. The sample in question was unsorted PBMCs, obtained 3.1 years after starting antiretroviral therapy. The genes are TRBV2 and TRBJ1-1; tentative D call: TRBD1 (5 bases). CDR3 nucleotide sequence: TGTGCCAGCAGTGACCTCCCGACAGAGAAAGCTTTCTTT. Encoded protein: CASSDLPTEKAFF.